What follows describes a single T cell receptor (beta chain). How the authors handled the data: Reference gene primer amplification gave estimated nucleated cell counts. This table comes from immunoSEQ multiplex PCR, and its TCRdb copy is limited to in-frame clones, with some not included. V, J and clone size derive from that table, while D and trimming were established from the DNA sequence. Of some 270,000 clones in the sample, 80% to 90% were seen once. This record belongs to a study of blood T cell repertoires in COVID-19. Per the germline V gene, CDR1 is MDHEN and CDR2 is SYDVKM. This CDR3 is 15 amino acids long. V was pared by 6 bases and J by 3 bases, with 4 bases of the junction left unmatched.

This TCR was recovered from a young man with acute or convalescent COVID-19. Sequencing input: peripheral blood. The chain has TRBV28 and TRBJ2-1; TRBD1 matches 11 bases. Here the CDR3 reads CASSSGQGGYNEQFF. The CDR3 DNA sequence: TGTGCCAGCAGCTCGGGACAGGGGGGCTACAATGAGCAGTTCTTC.